The 27 T cell receptor beta chains given below trace back to one sample, sequenced in a study of metastatic and nonmetastatic thyroid tumors. MiXCR re-clonotyped the PCR reads for TCRdb. Here the sample spans about 50,000 clones, less than 5% being singletons. Each patient went into thyroid surgery without having received any treatment. The sample comprised blood. These receptors were taken from a female donor with papillary thyroid cancer or a benign thyroid nodule (not recorded which). Some clones in this sample may be carry-over from other donors' samples.

This clone has more than one count but fewer than ten. The junction and the germline gene differ at one end; a read error may be behind it. This chain links TRBV2 with TRBJ2-2, with D possibly being TRBD2 (6 bases). The CDR3 totals 14 residues. Germline CDR1 SNHLY, CDR2 FYNNEI. The CDR3 protein is CSSRRRANTGELFF. In DNA form, the CDR3 reads TGTTCCAGCAGGCGGAGGGCGAACACCGGTGAGCTGTTTTTT.

This clone has ten or more counts. This chain uses TRBV12-3 or TRBV12-4 with TRBJ2-5, with TRBD2 matching over 9 bases. With V trimmed by 3 bases and J by 5 bases, 7 bases remained unmatched. This CDR3 has 15 residues. CDR3 protein: CASSFAAGGVETQYF. CDR3 coding DNA: TGTGCCAGCAGTTTCGCGGCGGGAGGGGTTGAGACCCAGTACTTC.

By sample fraction, this clone is medium-sized. The rearrangement links TRBV6-1 to TRBJ2-1; 11 nucleotides agree with TRBD2. Germline lookup yields CDR1 MNHNS and CDR2 SASEGT. The CDR3 covers 15 residues. The ends lost 3 bases at V and 4 bases at J; junction bases unmatched: 2. The CDR3 nucleotides read TGTGCCAGCAGTGACGGGACTAGCGGATACAATGAGCAGTTCTTC. Translated, it gives CASSDGTSGYNEQFF.

In this sample, this clone is medium-sized. This rearrangement joins TRBV6-2 or TRBV6-3 to TRBJ2-1; D may be TRBD2 (6 bases). The V end lost 6 bases, the J end lost 3 bases, and 15 bases lay between the germline ends. The CDR3 is 15 amino acids. CDR1 is MNHEY, CDR2 SVGEGT, per germline. DNA of the CDR3: TGTGCCAGCAGGGGACCGGGAGAGGGCTACAATGAGCAGTTCTTC. This encodes CASRGPGEGYNEQFF.

This clone was seen a few times. J is TRBJ2-5 and V is TRBV6-2 or TRBV6-3, with D tentatively TRBD1 (6 bases). The V gene lost 6 bases and the J gene lost 8 bases, with 22 bases spanning the gap. This CDR3 region has 15 residues. CDR1 and CDR2 from the germline V gene are MNHEY and SVGEGT. CDR3: CASRPHRATHDTQYF. Written as DNA, the CDR3 is TGTGCCAGCAGACCCCACAGGGCTACACATGATACCCAGTACTTC.

The chain recombines TRBV6-2 or TRBV6-3 with TRBJ2-7; perhaps TRBD1 as D (5 bases). This CDR3 has 15 amino acids. Per the germline V gene, CDR1 is MNHEY and CDR2 is SVGEGT. V was pared by 0 bases and J by 3 bases, with 12 bases between. The CDR3 DNA is TGTGCCAGCAGTTACTCAGAGACAGACCTCTACGAGCAGTACTTC. Translated, it gives CASSYSETDLYEQYF.

The sample holds a few counts of this clone. Other DNA sequences in the same sample also yield this CDR3. V usage is TRBV27 and J usage is TRBJ1-2; a possible D gene is TRBD1 (5 bases). Looked up from germline, CDR1 is MNHEY and CDR2 is SMNVEV (reference sequence). Trimming shortened V by 0 bases and J by 0 bases, and 11 bases separated the two germline ends. This CDR3 comprises 16 residues. The CDR3 region has the DNA TGTGCCAGCAGTTTATCTCCAGGGCGGGCTAACTATGGCTACACCTTC. Amino acids: CASSLSPGRANYGYTF.

The chain joins TRBV6-2 or TRBV6-3 to TRBJ2-1, with D perhaps TRBD1 (5 bases). Deletions cut 6 bases from V and 8 bases from J, with 17 bases between. The CDR3 covers 14 residues. Germline V gene data show CDR1 as MNHEY and CDR2 as SVGEGT. The CDR3 sequence: CASSPDPSRDEQFF. For the CDR3, the DNA is TGTGCCAGCAGCCCTGACCCCTCCAGGGATGAGCAGTTCTTC.

Ten or more counts support this clone. The rearrangement joins TRBV6-2 or TRBV6-3 to TRBJ2-2, with TRBD1 matching 7 bases. The junction had 6 bases not matched to a gene; V was cut back by 6 bases and J by 5 bases. The CDR3 spans 14 residues. From germline, CDR1 is MNHEY and CDR2 SVGEGT. Here the CDR3 reads CASRGQRDTGELFF. CDR3 coding DNA: TGTGCCAGCAGGGGACAGCGAGATACCGGGGAGCTGTTTTTT.

This clone has ten or more counts. The chain recombines TRBV11-2 with TRBJ2-3; unclear D gene. V dropped 5 bases and J dropped 4 bases, with 4 bases sitting between them. The CDR3 loop spans 11 amino acids. Per germline, CDR1 SGHAT and CDR2 FQNNGV. The CDR3 loop reads CASSRPDTQYF. The CDR3 nucleotides read TGTGCCAGCAGCCGACCAGATACGCAGTATTTT. Looking up the rest from reference TRBV11-2 and TRBJ2-3 gives the full variable domain: EAGVAQSPRYKIIEKRQSVAFWCNPISGHATLYWYQQILGQGPKLLIQFQNNGVVDDSQLPKDRFSAERLKGVDSTLKIQPAKLEDSAVYLCASSRPDTQYFGPGTRLTVL.

In this sample, this clone turned up many times. The rearrangement joins TRBV5-6 to TRBJ2-1; 7 bases align to TRBD2. CDR3 length: 17 residues. V shed 4 bases and J 0 bases; nucleotides not matched to a gene: 10. Germline V gives CDR1 SGHDT, CDR2 YYEEEE. The CDR3 spells CASSDPGTKGSYNEQFF. CDR3 coding DNA: TGTGCCAGCAGCGACCCGGGGACTAAAGGCTCCTACAATGAGCAGTTCTTC.

This clone was observed many times. The chain is built from TRBV19 and TRBJ1-1; D is uncertain. The germline gives CDR1 LNHDA, CDR2 SQIVND (reference sequence). This CDR3 spans 14 amino acids. Trimming pared 4 bases from V and 1 base from J, leaving 10 bases between. The CDR3 coding sequence is TGTGCCAGTAGTACGAAAGGGAGGAACACTGAAGCTTTCTTT. It translates to CASSTKGRNTEAFF.

V usage is TRBV20-1 and J usage is TRBJ2-2; D might be TRBD2 (6 bases). Trimming stripped 2 bases from V and 6 bases from J, with 16 bases between. The CDR3 has 15 residues. CDR1 is DFQATT and CDR2 is SNEGSKA in the germline V gene (reference sequence). CDR3 nucleotides: TGCAGTGCTAGACCAGGAGGGCGGGTGGCCGGGGAGCTGTTTTTT. Its translation is CSARPGGRVAGELFF.

This clone occurred many times. The junction differs from germline at one of its ends, possibly a read error. The chain couples TRBV7-7 to TRBJ2-1, with TRBD1 matching over 8 bases. Germline V CDR1 and CDR2: SSHAT, FNYEAQ (reference sequence). This CDR3 has 15 amino acids. In DNA form, the CDR3 reads TGTGCTAGCAGCTTAGGGGCAGGGGGCCACAATGAGCAGTTCTTC. The encoded protein is CASSLGAGGHNEQFF.

About this clone: A much larger clone differs by one base, so this may be a read error. The sample holds other DNA sequences that translate to the same CDR3. This sequence joins TRBV7-2 and TRBJ2-1; D call uncertain. Per the germline V gene, CDR1 is SGHTA and CDR2 is FQGNSA. The length of the CDR3 is 11 residues. Trimming cost V 5 bases and J 5 bases, with 4 bases left between them. CDR3 DNA sequence: TGTGCCAGCAGCCTGAACAATGAGCAGTTCTTC. The encoded protein is CASSLNNEQFF.

The sample holds a few counts of this clone. The gene calls are TRBV28 and TRBJ1-3; 10 positions match TRBD1. This CDR3 region has 15 residues. Germline V gene lookup returns CDR1 MDHEN and CDR2 SYDVKM. V dropped 7 bases and J dropped 0; count of bases not matched to a gene: 3. CDR3 coding DNA: TGTGCCAGCACGGGACAGGGGAGCTCTGGAAACACCATATATTTT. Its translation: CASTGQGSSGNTIYF.

This clone was seen repeatedly, ten times or more. V is TRBV7-3 and J is TRBJ2-6; D not resolved. CDR1 is SGHTA, CDR2 FQGTGA, per germline. V shed 6 bases and J shed 0 bases, with 15 bases lying between them. The length of the CDR3 is 17 residues. Written as DNA, the CDR3 is TGTGCCAGCAGTATGACTTCCGGATACTCTGGGGCCAACGTCCTGACTTTC. This encodes CASSMTSGYSGANVLTF.

This clone appeared many times. This rearrangement joins TRBV4-1 to TRBJ2-6, with TRBD1 matching 9 bases. CDR3 length: 17 residues. Germline CDR1 is MGHRA and CDR2 is YSYEKL. After removal of 1 base from V and 3 bases from J, the junction contained 4 bases not matched to a gene. The CDR3 is CASSQAQGALGANVLTF. The CDR3 DNA is TGCGCCAGCAGCCAAGCACAGGGGGCGCTTGGGGCCAACGTCCTGACTTTC.

CDR3 sequence (DNA): TGTGCCAGCAGTGCGGCCCTTGACGGCACCGGGGAGCTGTTTTTT. Protein sequence: CASSAALDGTGELFF. This rearrangement joins TRBV6-1 to TRBJ2-2, with no clear D. This CDR3 comprises 15 residues. V gave up 4 bases and J gave up 4 bases, with 13 bases separating them. CDR1 is MNHNS, CDR2 SASEGT, per germline.

This clone was recorded at least ten times. V gene TRBV4-1 combines with J gene TRBJ2-5; D remains unclear. CDR1 and CDR2 (germline): MGHRA, YSYEKL. This CDR3 has 15 amino acids. The V and J ends lost 0 bases and 5 bases respectively, with 13 bases between them. CDR3 sequence reads: CASSQEVAPWETQYF. CDR3 sequence (DNA): TGCGCCAGCAGCCAAGAGGTGGCCCCTTGGGAGACCCAGTACTTC.

This clone appeared many times. The chain employs TRBV19 and TRBJ1-2; D not resolved. V was pared by 7 bases and J by 4 bases, with 10 bases between. Germline V gene data show CDR1 as LNHDA and CDR2 as SQIVND (reference sequence). The CDR3 loop spans 12 amino acids. The chain's CDR3 is CASIAEPYGYTF. CDR3 DNA: TGTGCCAGTATAGCAGAGCCCTATGGCTACACCTTC.

This clone was seen ten or more times. The chain joins TRBV6-1 to TRBJ2-3, with a tentative D call TRBD2 (5 bases). This CDR3 has 13 residues. Trimming stripped 2 bases from V and 5 bases from J, with 8 bases between. Germline loops: CDR1 MNHNS, CDR2 SASEGT. CDR3 coding DNA: TGTGCCAGCAGTGAAATCCGGGGAGATACGCAGTATTTT. It encodes CASSEIRGDTQYF.

As DNA, the CDR3 is TGTGCCAGCACCTCCCGGGACCGGACAGATACGCAGTATTTT. Translated, it gives CASTSRDRTDTQYF. The chain carries TRBV6-1 and TRBJ2-3; D may be TRBD1 or TRBD2 (5 bases each). V dropped 7 bases and J dropped 3 bases, with 14 bases sitting between them. The CDR3 consists of 14 residues. CDR1 and CDR2 from the germline V gene are MNHNS and SASEGT.

This clone was seen more than once but under ten times. This may be a read error, as it is one base from a much larger clone. The rearrangement uses TRBV18 and TRBJ1-2; 8 bases match TRBD1. This CDR3 is 13 amino acids long. Germline CDR1 and CDR2: KGHSH and LQKENI. The trim removed 2 bases at V and 8 bases at J, leaving 4 bases unmatched. The CDR3 here is CASSPYRGAGYTF. Here the CDR3 DNA reads TGTGCCAGCTCACCATACAGGGGGGCCGGCTACACCTTC.

This clone was counted a few times. Relative to the germline gene, one junction end is altered; a read error may explain this. The rearrangement joins TRBV6-5 to TRBJ1-6, with a weak D call TRBD1 (6 bases). CDR3 length: 16 residues. In germline, CDR1 is MNHEY, CDR2 SVGAGI. The CDR3 coding sequence is TGTGCCAGCATTTACTCAGGCGGCAGGGGTAGTTCACCCCTCCACTTT. Its translation: CASIYSGGRGSSPLHF.

Notes on this clone: Germline is not matched at one junction end, which may reflect a read error. The rearrangement joins TRBV30 to TRBJ2-4, with 7 nucleotides matching TRBD2. This CDR3 spans 14 amino acids. The germline gives CDR1 GTSNPN, CDR2 SVGIG (reference sequence). CDR3 region: CAWSVVGGENIKYF. Written as DNA, the CDR3 is TGTGCCTGGAGTGTAGTTGGGGGGGAAAACATTAAGTACTTC.

The chain uses TRBV19 and TRBJ2-3; 7 bases fit TRBD1. CDR1 and CDR2 (germline): LNHDA, SQIVND (reference sequence). V was clipped by 8 bases and J by 0 bases; unmatched bases: 8. The CDR3 is made up of 15 amino acids. This chain's CDR3 is CASHSTGQSTDTQYF. CDR3 nucleotide sequence: TGTGCCAGTCATTCCACGGGACAGAGCACAGATACGCAGTATTTT.